This entry lists 25 T cell receptor beta chains sequenced from one sample in a study of cytomegalovirus exposure and HLA in healthy donors. PCR used 60 Vbeta primers and 13 Jbeta primers. This table comes from immunoSEQ multiplex PCR, and its TCRdb copy is limited to in-frame clones, with some not included. The repertoire holds 110,000 or so clones, with 65% to 75% as singletons. Specimen: PBMCs. The receptor set was obtained from a middle-aged woman in good health and CMV-seropositive.

A few counts support this clone. The chain carries TRBV6-1 and TRBJ1-1; D unclear. V dropped 5 bases and J dropped 0 bases, with 13 bases sitting between them. Per germline, CDR1 MNHNS and CDR2 SASEGT. The CDR3 runs to 15 residues. The DNA for the CDR3 is TGTGCCAGCAGTTTCGAGAGGAGCATGAACACTGAAGCTTTCTTT. It is translated as CASSFERSMNTEAFF.

The chain carries TRBV7-9 and TRBJ1-2; D unclear. Trimming left V 0 bases short and J 8 bases short, with 16 bases between. Germline V gene sequence: CDR1 SEHNR, CDR2 FQNEAQ (reference sequence). This CDR3 comprises 15 residues. In nucleotides, the CDR3 is TGTGCCAGCAGCTTAGCAATGTCAGAGGCTACCGGCTACACCTTC. Residues: CASSLAMSEATGYTF.

The chain combines TRBV6-1 with TRBJ1-2, with D maybe TRBD1 (5 bases). CDR3 length: 12 amino acids. Looked up from germline, CDR1 is MNHNS and CDR2 is SASEGT. V lost 9 bases and J lost 8, with 16 bases in between. CDR3 in DNA: TGTGCCAGGGGGGGACCCAGAGGAGGCTACACCTTC. Translated: CARGGPRGGYTF.

This clone was counted once. V usage is TRBV4-1 and J usage is TRBJ2-5; TRBD1 might be the D (6 bases). Germline CDR1 MGHRA, CDR2 YSYEKL. The CDR3 spans 14 residues. The V end was cut by 4 bases, the J end by 2 bases, with 11 bases between. In nucleotides, the CDR3 is TGCGCCAGCAGCCTCGGACAGCGACAAGAGACCCAGTACTTC. Translation: CASSLGQRQETQYF.

This clone came up once. The J gene is TRBJ2-1, the V gene TRBV7-9; D is possibly TRBD2 (6 bases). The CDR3 is 16 amino acids. Germline-derived CDR1 and CDR2 are SEHNR and FQNEAQ (reference sequence). Trimming removed 5 bases at V and 4 bases at J, with 18 bases between. The CDR3 bases are TGTGCCAGCAGCCACGGGTGGGTGGGGGGTTACAATGAGCAGTTCTTC. It yields the protein CASSHGWVGGYNEQFF.

CDR3 coding DNA: TGCGCCAGCAGCTTGGACGGGAGCGGGAAGGGAACGCAGTATTTT. It codes for CASSLDGSGKGTQYF. The gene calls are TRBV5-1 and TRBJ2-3; 7 positions agree with TRBD2. CDR3 length: 15 residues. With V trimmed by 0 bases and J by 9 bases, 10 bases remained unmatched. CDR1 SGHRS and CDR2 YFSETQ come from the germline V gene.

V usage is TRBV7-9 and J usage is TRBJ1-1; tentative D call: TRBD1 (5 bases). The V gene's germline CDR1 is SEHNR and CDR2 FQNEAQ (reference sequence). This CDR3 has 15 residues. The germline V and J ends were trimmed by 3 bases and 5 bases, with 16 bases remaining between them. CDR3 DNA sequence: TGTGCCAGCAGCTTCACCGACGGGGGAAAGACTGAAGCTTTCTTT. As protein: CASSFTDGGKTEAFF.

V usage is TRBV28 and J usage is TRBJ2-5; D is possibly TRBD1 (5 bases). Per the germline V gene, CDR1 is MDHEN and CDR2 is SYDVKM. The V end was cut by 2 bases, the J end by 1 base, with 8 bases between. This CDR3 is built from 14 residues. Here the CDR3 DNA reads TGTGCCAGCAGTTTAGACAGCCTCCAAGAGACCCAGTACTTC. As protein: CASSLDSLQETQYF.

The sample holds a few counts of this clone. The chain is built from TRBV5-1 and TRBJ2-7; 7 bases fit TRBD1. With 4 bases clipped from V and 2 bases from J, the junction kept 6 bases outside the gene matches. CDR1 SGHRS and CDR2 YFSETQ come from the germline V gene. This CDR3 contains 14 residues. The CDR3 bases are TGCGCCAGCAGCGCAGACAGGGCGACCTACGAGCAGTACTTC. It yields the protein CASSADRATYEQYF.

The chain combines TRBV7-8 with TRBJ1-2, with D perhaps TRBD1 (6 bases). CDR3 size: 13 residues. The V and J ends lost 5 bases and 7 bases respectively, with 14 bases between them. Germline-derived CDR1 and CDR2 are SGHVS and FQNEAQ. In DNA, the CDR3 is TGTGCCAGCAGCCCACACACAGGGTCTGGCTACACCTTC. Its translation: CASSPHTGSGYTF.

This clone was seen a few times. The chain joins TRBV18 to TRBJ1-4, with 7 nucleotides matching TRBD1. The ends lost 5 bases at V and 8 bases at J; junction bases unmatched: 8. The CDR3 extends over 14 amino acids. Germline V gene lookup returns CDR1 KGHSH and CDR2 LQKENI. The CDR3 here is CASSSRQGDEKLFF. The CDR3 DNA is TGTGCCAGCTCATCCCGACAGGGAGACGAAAAACTGTTTTTT.

The chain has TRBV4-3 and TRBJ1-2; TRBD1 is a possible D gene (5 bases). Germline V gives CDR1 LGHNA, CDR2 YSLEER. Trimming left V 0 bases short and J 8 bases short, with 10 bases between. The CDR3 runs to 13 residues. This CDR3 reads CASSQEAGWGYTF. The CDR3 coding sequence is TGCGCCAGCAGCCAAGAAGCAGGGTGGGGCTACACCTTC.

The rearrangement links TRBV2 to TRBJ2-5; 9 nucleotides align to TRBD2. Germline V gives CDR1 SNHLY, CDR2 FYNNEI. The V segment lost 4 bases and the J segment 7 bases; nucleotides outside the gene matches: 7. The length of the CDR3 is 14 residues. The DNA of the CDR3 is TGTGCCAGCAGTGTTAATAGCGGGGGATCGACCCAGTACTTC. It yields the protein CASSVNSGGSTQYF. Based on the CDR3 plus reference TRBV2 and TRBJ2-5, the full variable domain is EPEVTQTPSHQVTQMGQEVILRCVPISNHLYFYWYRQILGQKVEFLVSFYNNEISEKSEIFDDQFSVERPDGSNFTLKIRSTKLEDSAMYFCASSVNSGGSTQYFGPGTRLLVL.

Only a few counts were recorded for this clone. This chain connects TRBV21-1 to TRBJ2-5; TRBD1, the table's D call, was not compared with the DNA. TRBV21-1 is shown as a pseudogene. The CDR3 contains 16 residues. The CDR3 is CASSKDWDSLQETQYF. The CDR3 DNA sequence: TGTGCCAGCAGCAAAGACTGGGACAGTCTCCAAGAGACCCAGTACTTC.

The gene calls are TRBV7-3 and TRBJ1-4; D unclear. The ends were cut back, 5 bases at V and 6 bases at J, with 16 bases in the middle. Germline CDR1 SGHTA, CDR2 FQGTGA. The CDR3 spans 15 residues. CDR3 sequence (DNA): TGTGCCAGCAGCGTTTCGGGTTCTGTCGATGAAAAACTGTTTTTT. Amino acid sequence: CASSVSGSVDEKLFF.

The rearrangement links TRBV6-5 to TRBJ1-6, with D possibly being TRBD1 (6 bases). Trimming shortened V by 5 bases and J by 9 bases, and 11 bases separated the two germline ends. The CDR3 is made up of 13 amino acids. Germline lookup yields CDR1 MNHEY and CDR2 SVGAGI. The CDR3 DNA reads as TGTGCCAGCAGTCCCGAAGGGGGTTCACCCCTCCACTTT. Protein sequence: CASSPEGGSPLHF.

This chain connects TRBV7-6 to TRBJ2-2, with 12 bases matching TRBD2. This CDR3 is built from 18 residues. Germline CDR1 is SGHVS and CDR2 is FNYEAQ. With 5 bases clipped from V and 1 base from J, the junction kept 8 bases outside the gene matches. CDR3 nucleotide sequence: TGTGCCAGCAGCCCTAGAGGGACTAGCGGGCTGAACACCGGGGAGCTGTTTTTT. It encodes CASSPRGTSGLNTGELFF.

V usage is TRBV9 and J usage is TRBJ2-2, with 10 bases fitting TRBD1. Germline V lookup: CDR1 SGDLS, CDR2 YYNGEE. Germline trimming cut 3 bases from V and 7 bases from J; bases unmatched to any gene: 3. The CDR3 runs 14 residues. The CDR3 bases are TGTGCCAGCAGCGGACAGGGGGCTATCGGGGAGCTGTTTTTT. This codes for CASSGQGAIGELFF.

This sequence joins TRBV14 and TRBJ2-1; TRBD1 agrees at 9 bases. CDR3 length equals 16 residues. The V gene's germline CDR1 is SGHDN and CDR2 FVKESK. V lost 4 bases to trimming and J lost 15 bases; unmatched junction nucleotides: 19. CDR3 sequence reads: CASSLTPGQGMWRLFF. CDR3 in DNA: TGTGCCAGCAGCCTTACGCCGGGACAGGGAATGTGGCGTCTGTTCTTC.

The genes are TRBV6-6 and TRBJ2-7; TRBD1 is a possible D gene (6 bases). Deletions cut 5 bases from V and 0 bases from J, with 11 bases between. The V gene's germline CDR1 is MNHNY and CDR2 SVGAGI (reference sequence). The CDR3 sequence is 14 residues long. The CDR3 DNA is TGTGCCAGCAGTCCCCAGGGGATCTCCTACGAGCAGTACTTC. It specifies CASSPQGISYEQYF.

The V call is TRBV6-1, the J call TRBJ2-7; tentatively, D is TRBD1 (6 bases). V was cut by 6 bases and J by 2 bases, with 14 bases left in between. This CDR3 is built from 14 residues. Germline CDR1 reads MNHNS; CDR2 reads SASEGT. The CDR3 is CASSLPAGAYEQYF. As DNA, the CDR3 is TGTGCCAGCAGCCTCCCGGCAGGGGCCTACGAGCAGTACTTC.

V is TRBV29-1 and J is TRBJ1-1; D call uncertain. Per the germline V gene, CDR1 is SQVTM and CDR2 is ANQGSEA. The CDR3 contains 11 residues. Trimming removed 5 bases at V and 3 bases at J, with 7 bases between. Here the CDR3 reads CSVKSYTEAFF. In DNA, the CDR3 is TGCAGCGTTAAATCGTACACTGAAGCTTTCTTT.

This chain joins TRBV5-1 and TRBJ2-4; 11 bases map to TRBD2. V trimming: 2 bases; J trimming: 0 bases; junction bases outside the gene matches: 10. The length of the CDR3 is 19 residues. Germline V gene lookup returns CDR1 SGHRS and CDR2 YFSETQ. The CDR3 DNA follows: TGCGCCAGCAGCTTACCCCTAGCGGGGGGTTCTTTAGCCAAAAACATTCAGTACTTC. Translating gives CASSLPLAGGSLAKNIQYF.

The chain couples TRBV7-9 to TRBJ2-1; tentative D call: TRBD1 (5 bases). Trimming took 5 bases from V and 0 from J, leaving 8 bases between them. The CDR3 contains 14 residues. From germline, CDR1 is SEHNR and CDR2 FQNEAQ (reference sequence). The CDR3 bases are TGTGCCAGCAGCCCTAGGGGCTCCTACAATGAGCAGTTCTTC. Translation: CASSPRGSYNEQFF.

The V gene is TRBV9, the J gene TRBJ2-1; the match to TRBD2 covers 11 bases. This CDR3 region has 15 residues. The germline V gene encodes CDR1 SGDLS and CDR2 YYNGEE. V shed 3 bases and J 3 bases; nucleotides not matched to a gene: 2. The CDR3 nucleotides read TGTGCCAGCAGCGACACTAGCGGGGGCTACAATGAGCAGTTCTTC. It specifies CASSDTSGGYNEQFF.